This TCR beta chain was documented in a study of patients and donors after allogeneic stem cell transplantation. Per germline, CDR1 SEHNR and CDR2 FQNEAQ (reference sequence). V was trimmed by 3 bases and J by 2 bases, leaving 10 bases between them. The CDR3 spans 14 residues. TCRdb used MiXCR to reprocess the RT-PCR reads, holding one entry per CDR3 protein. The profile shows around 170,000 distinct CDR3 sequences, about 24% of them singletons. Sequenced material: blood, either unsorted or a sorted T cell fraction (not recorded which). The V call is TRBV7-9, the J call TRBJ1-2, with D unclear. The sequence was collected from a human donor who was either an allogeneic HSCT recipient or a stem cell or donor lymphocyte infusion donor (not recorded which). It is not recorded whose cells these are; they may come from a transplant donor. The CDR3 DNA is TGTGCCAGCAGCTTCGTGGGTGAGAACTATGGCTACACCTTC. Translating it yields CASSFVGENYGYTF. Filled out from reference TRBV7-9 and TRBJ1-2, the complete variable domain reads DTGVSQNPRHKITKRGQNVTFRCDPISEHNRLYWYRQTLGQGPEFLTYFQNEAQLEKSRLLSDRFSAERPKGSFSTLEIQRTEQGDSAMYLCASSFVGENYGYTFGSGTRLTVV.